A single sample is the source of the 15 T cell receptor beta chains below, sequenced in a study of a mutant IDH1 vaccine in newly diagnosed glioma. Indicated time point: baseline, week 1 (first vaccination visit). The treatment denotes: pre-vaccination baseline after standard-of-care therapy. Sequenced by immunoSEQ multiplex PCR; TCRdb stores in-frame clones only, minus some. The table records some 68,000 clones, around 79% of them present only once. The starting material was PBMCs, obtained from a glioma patient treated with radiotherapy, temozolomide or both. These receptors were obtained from a middle-aged man with glioma.

The V and J genes are TRBV19 and TRBJ2-3, with 14 bases identical to TRBD2. The V segment lost 6 bases and the J segment 6 bases; nucleotides outside the gene matches: 8. The CDR3 is made up of 16 amino acids. The germline gives CDR1 LNHDA, CDR2 SQIVND (reference sequence). CDR3 DNA sequence: TGTGCCAGTAGCCAGGGACTAGCGGGGGAAGGGGATACGCAGTATTTT. It specifies CASSQGLAGEGDTQYF.

V and J are TRBV5-1 and TRBJ1-2, with 8 bases fitting TRBD1. The CDR3 has 12 residues. V lost 4 bases, J lost 8 bases, and 4 bases stayed unmatched. Germline V gene lookup returns CDR1 SGHRS and CDR2 YFSETQ. CDR3 in DNA: TGCGCCAGCAGCGTGGACAGGGCGGGCTACACCTTC. This encodes CASSVDRAGYTF.

This chain links TRBV14 with TRBJ2-3; no definite D call. This CDR3 comprises 15 residues. In germline, CDR1 is SGHDN, CDR2 FVKESK. V lost 5 bases and J lost 0, with 12 bases in between. The CDR3 region is CASSRRQPSTDTQYF. For the CDR3, the DNA is TGTGCCAGCAGCAGGCGGCAACCTAGCACAGATACGCAGTATTTT.

The chain joins TRBV10-1 to TRBJ2-2; D is uncertain. V lost 0 bases to trimming and J lost 3 bases, with 11 bases between them. This CDR3 spans 16 amino acids. Germline lookup yields CDR1 WNHNN and CDR2 SYGVQD (reference sequence). CDR3 sequence: CASSESGTEDTGELFF. CDR3 sequence (DNA): TGCGCCAGCAGTGAGTCAGGCACCGAGGACACCGGGGAGCTGTTTTTT.

J is TRBJ1-6 and V is TRBV6-5; 9 nucleotides line up with TRBD1. J was trimmed by 9 bases and V by 2 bases; bases with no gene match: 5. This CDR3 region has 15 residues. Germline CDR1 MNHEY, CDR2 SVGAGI. DNA of the CDR3: TGTGCCAGCAGTTACGCCGGGACAGGGATTTCACCCCTCCACTTT. Protein product: CASSYAGTGISPLHF.

V gene TRBV28 combines with J gene TRBJ1-5; D gene ambiguous. V shed 3 bases and J shed 1 base, with 16 bases lying between them. The CDR3 extends over 17 amino acids. Per the germline V gene, CDR1 is MDHEN and CDR2 is SYDVKM. CDR3 sequence (DNA): TGTGCCAGCAGTTTTCGGGAGGGCTTGGGGAGCAATCAGCCCCAGCATTTT. Residues: CASSFREGLGSNQPQHF.

The rearrangement joins TRBV10-3 to TRBJ1-2; D is possibly TRBD1 (5 bases). CDR1 is ENHRY and CDR2 is SYGVKD in the germline V gene. Trimming took 0 bases from V and 6 from J, leaving 8 bases between them. The CDR3 runs to 13 residues. The CDR3: CAISESMGDGYTF. The CDR3 region has the DNA TGTGCCATCAGTGAGTCGATGGGGGATGGCTACACCTTC.

The rearrangement joins TRBV4-1 to TRBJ1-1; weak D call: TRBD1 (6 bases). This CDR3 contains 15 residues. In germline, CDR1 is MGHRA, CDR2 YSYEKL. The ends were cut back, 2 bases at V and 0 bases at J, with 10 bases in the middle. CDR3 sequence: CASSQSGQLNTEAFF. CDR3 nucleotides: TGCGCCAGCAGCCAAAGTGGACAGCTGAACACTGAAGCTTTCTTT.

The genes are TRBV7-2 and TRBJ1-1; 12 bases agree with TRBD1. CDR3 length: 17 amino acids. J lost 5 bases, V lost 5 bases, and 12 bases had no gene match. Germline lookup yields CDR1 SGHTA and CDR2 FQGNSA. This CDR3 reads CASSPMRPGQGATEAFF. The CDR3 coding sequence is TGTGCCAGCAGCCCAATGCGCCCGGGACAGGGGGCGACTGAAGCTTTCTTT.

The rearrangement links TRBV6-1 to TRBJ2-7; 9 nucleotides match TRBD1. Germline V CDR1 and CDR2: MNHNS, SASEGT. The CDR3 length is 15 residues. Trimming at V came to 3 bases and at J to 7 bases, leaving 10 bases not matched to a gene. The CDR3 loop is CASSEFSGTGKEQYF. For the CDR3, the DNA is TGTGCCAGCAGTGAGTTTTCCGGGACAGGGAAAGAGCAGTACTTC.

This chain connects TRBV4-3 to TRBJ2-6; D remains ambiguous. The V gene's germline CDR1 is LGHNA and CDR2 YSLEER. V lost 2 bases and J 3 bases, leaving 8 bases between the germline ends. The CDR3 is made up of 15 amino acids. In DNA, the CDR3 is TGCGCCAGCAGCCAAAAAGGTTTTGGGGCCAACGTCCTGACTTTC. Translating gives CASSQKGFGANVLTF.

This chain joins TRBV4-3 and TRBJ1-1, with D possibly TRBD1 on 5 matching bases. This CDR3 has 16 amino acids. Looked up from germline, CDR1 is LGHNA and CDR2 is YSLEER. Deletions cut 4 bases from V and 3 bases from J, with 18 bases between. The CDR3 protein is CASSPGVVVGHTEAFF. CDR3 nucleotide sequence: TGCGCCAGCAGCCCTGGGGTCGTCGTGGGACACACTGAAGCTTTCTTT.

This clone came up a few times. This chain connects TRBV10-3 to TRBJ1-5; weak D call: TRBD1 (5 bases). Germline values: CDR1 ENHRY, CDR2 SYGVKD. CDR3 length equals 13 residues. Trimming shortened V by 4 bases and J by 7 bases, and 11 bases separated the two germline ends. The CDR3 DNA sequence: TGTGCCATCAGTGTTAGGGGCGAACAGCCCCAGCATTTT. Translation: CAISVRGEQPQHF.

This clone was counted only a few times. The chain joins TRBV28 to TRBJ2-7; no definite D call. CDR3 size: 14 residues. With 5 bases removed from V and 7 bases from J, the gap between germline ends came to 18 bases. Germline V gene sequence: CDR1 MDHEN, CDR2 SYDVKM. Here the CDR3 reads CASSRPGPHEEQYF. The CDR3 nucleotides are TGTGCCAGCAGTAGACCGGGCCCCCATGAGGAGCAGTACTTC.

The gene calls are TRBV7-2 and TRBJ1-2; D is possibly TRBD1 (5 bases). The germline V gene encodes CDR1 SGHTA and CDR2 FQGNSA. The CDR3 loop spans 12 amino acids. The ends were cut back, 6 bases at V and 3 bases at J, with 8 bases in the middle. CDR3 protein: CASRRGDYGYTF. The CDR3, as DNA: TGTGCCAGCAGACGGGGGGACTATGGCTACACCTTC. Full variable domain (rest looked up from reference TRBV7-2 and TRBJ1-2): GAGVSQSPSNKVTEKGKDVELRCDPISGHTALYWYRQSLGQGLEFLIYFQGNSAPDKSGLPSDRFSAERTGGSVSTLTIQRTQQEDSAVYLCASRRGDYGYTFGSGTRLTVV.